Shown below are 13 T cell receptor beta chains from a single sample sequenced in a study of blood T cell repertoires in COVID-19. Method: immunoSEQ multiplex PCR; TCRdb's copy keeps in-frame clones and lacks some. The sample consists of fewer than 85,000 clones, 75% to 90% of them appearing once. The sequencing sample was made of peripheral blood. These receptor sequences come from an older man with acute or convalescent COVID-19.

This sequence joins TRBV19 and TRBJ1-1; D is perhaps TRBD1 (5 bases). Deletions cut 1 base from V and 1 base from J, with 16 bases between. The CDR3 extends over 17 amino acids. Germline V lookup: CDR1 LNHDA, CDR2 SQIVND (reference sequence). The CDR3 loop reads CASSIGAGRSGNTEAFF. CDR3 coding DNA: TGTGCCAGTAGTATAGGAGCAGGGCGGTCGGGGAACACTGAAGCTTTCTTT.

This chain connects TRBV4-2 to TRBJ2-5; 9 bases are shared with TRBD2. Losses at the gene ends were 1 base for V and 3 bases for J; bases not matched to a gene: 9. The CDR3 extends over 17 amino acids. Germline V gene lookup returns CDR1 LGHNA and CDR2 YNFKEQ. The CDR3 region is CASSQVAGLAVEETQYF. CDR3 DNA sequence: TGTGCCAGCAGCCAAGTCGCGGGACTAGCAGTGGAAGAGACCCAGTACTTC.

Notes on this clone: Sequence at one end of the junction differs from germline and may be a read error. This chain's CDR3 is CASSLAGGTGELFF. The CDR3 DNA sequence: TGTGCCAGCAGCCTAGCGGGGGGGACCGGGGAGCTGTTTTTT. This chain joins TRBV7-2 and TRBJ2-2, with 12 bases identical to TRBD2. Germline V gene data show CDR1 as SGHTA and CDR2 as FQGNSA. CDR3 length: 14 amino acids. The full variable domain, its missing parts supplied by reference TRBV7-2 and TRBJ2-2, is GAGVSQSPSNKVTEKGKDVELRCDPISGHTALYWYRQSLGQGLEFLIYFQGNSAPDKSGLPSDRFSAERTGGSVSTLTIQRTQQEDSAVYLCASSLAGGTGELFFGEGSRLTVL.

Only one count was recorded for this clone. V and J are TRBV19 and TRBJ2-2, with 10 nucleotides matching TRBD1. CDR1 is LNHDA, CDR2 SQIVND, per germline (reference sequence). This CDR3 has 16 amino acids. With 10 bases clipped from V and 4 bases from J, the junction kept 12 bases outside the gene matches. CDR3 in amino acids: CATSGTGTGVTGELFF. The CDR3 DNA follows: TGTGCCACCTCAGGGACCGGGACAGGGGTCACCGGGGAGCTGTTTTTT.

J is TRBJ2-2 and V is TRBV7-2, with TRBD2 matching over 10 bases. Germline CDR1 reads SGHTA; CDR2 reads FQGNSA. Trimming removed 4 bases from V and 2 bases from J; junction bases left unmatched: 4. CDR3 length equals 16 residues. For the CDR3, the DNA is TGTGCCAGCAGCTCCGGGACTAGCGTTAACACCGGGGAGCTGTTTTTT. Protein product: CASSSGTSVNTGELFF.

This clone was recorded once. The rearrangement uses TRBV5-4 and TRBJ2-1; TRBD2 matches 9 bases. The CDR3 covers 14 residues. Germline V gives CDR1 SGHNT, CDR2 YYREEE (reference sequence). J gave up 5 bases and V 1 base, and 1 base lay outside the gene matches. The CDR3 DNA sequence: TGTGCCAGCAGCTTGCAGCGGGAGGACAATGAGCAGTTCTTC. Its translation: CASSLQREDNEQFF.

Of note for this clone: At one boundary the junction diverges from the germline segment, which might be a read error. The chain is built from TRBV2 and TRBJ1-2, with D possibly TRBD1 on 6 matching bases. Germline V gives CDR1 SNHLY, CDR2 FYNNEI. The CDR3 has 13 residues. CDR3 sequence: CASREGGGYGYTF. In DNA, the CDR3 is TGTGCCAGCAGAGAAGGAGGGGGCTATGGCTACACCTTC.

This clone was observed a single time. The V gene is TRBV7-9, the J gene TRBJ2-3; 9 nucleotides line up with TRBD2. This CDR3 has 14 residues. V shed 5 bases and J 4 bases; nucleotides not matched to a gene: 4. Germline V gene data show CDR1 as SEHNR and CDR2 as FQNEAQ (reference sequence). The CDR3 protein is CASSVSGRADTQYF. The DNA of the CDR3 is TGTGCCAGCAGCGTTAGCGGGAGAGCAGATACGCAGTATTTT.

The chain uses TRBV9 and TRBJ1-1; D is undetermined. Germline CDR1 SGDLS, CDR2 YYNGEE. V was clipped by 1 base and J by 0 bases, with 10 bases between them. The CDR3 is 15 residues long. DNA of the CDR3: TGTGCCAGCAGCGTACGAGCCACGATGAACACTGAAGCTTTCTTT. Residues: CASSVRATMNTEAFF.

The chain links TRBV5-4 to TRBJ2-5, with a possible D match to TRBD1 (6 bases). Germline CDR1 is SGHNT and CDR2 is YYREEE (reference sequence). Trimming took 0 bases from V and 1 from J, leaving 10 bases between them. The CDR3 has 15 amino acids. CDR3 in DNA: TGTGCCAGCAGCTTGGTTGTCAGGGGCCAAGAGACCCAGTACTTC. It encodes CASSLVVRGQETQYF.

The gene calls are TRBV2 and TRBJ2-3; 7 bases match TRBD1. Losses at the gene ends were 9 bases for V and 8 bases for J; bases not matched to a gene: 8. There are 12 residues in the CDR3. Germline V gene sequence: CDR1 SNHLY, CDR2 FYNNEI. In DNA form, the CDR3 reads TGTGCCAGTGAGACAGGGCCCAGTACGCAGTATTTT. Protein product: CASETGPSTQYF.

V is TRBV11-2 and J is TRBJ2-2; TRBD2 aligns across 9 bases. Germline trimming cut 7 bases from V and 5 bases from J; bases unmatched to any gene: 5. CDR3 size: 14 residues. Germline V gene sequence: CDR1 SGHAT, CDR2 FQNNGV. The CDR3 DNA follows: TGTGCCAGCAAGAACCTAGCGGGAACCGGGGAGCTGTTTTTT. Its translation: CASKNLAGTGELFF.

The J gene is TRBJ2-1, the V gene TRBV5-8, with TRBD2 matching over 13 bases. Germline assignment: CDR1 SGHTS and CDR2 YDEGEE. This CDR3 spans 17 amino acids. Trimming removed 10 bases from V and 4 bases from J; junction bases left unmatched: 14. CDR3 in amino acids: CASTWTSGSGPYNEQFF. CDR3 coding DNA: TGTGCCTCGACGTGGACTAGCGGGAGTGGCCCATACAATGAGCAGTTCTTC. Using reference TRBV5-8 and TRBJ2-1 for the parts outside the CDR3, the full variable domain is EAGVTQSPTHLIKTRGQQATLRCSPISGHTSVYWYQQALGLGLQFLLWYDEGEERNRGNFPPRFSGRQFPNYSSELNVNALELEDSALYLCASTWTSGSGPYNEQFFGPGTRLTVL.